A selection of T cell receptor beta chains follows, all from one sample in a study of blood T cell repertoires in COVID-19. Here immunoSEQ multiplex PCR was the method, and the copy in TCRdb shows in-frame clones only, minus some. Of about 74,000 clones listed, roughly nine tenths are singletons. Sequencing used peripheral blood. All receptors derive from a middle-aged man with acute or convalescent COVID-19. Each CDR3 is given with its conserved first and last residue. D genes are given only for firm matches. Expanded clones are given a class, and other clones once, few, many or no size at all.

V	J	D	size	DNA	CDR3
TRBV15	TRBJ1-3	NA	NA	TGTGCCACCAGCAGAGATCGAGAGAGCTCTGGAAACACCATATATTTT	CATSRDRESSGNTIYF
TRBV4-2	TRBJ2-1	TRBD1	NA	TGTGCCAGCAGCCGGGGACAGGAGTCTTACAATGAGCAGTTCTTC	CASSRGQESYNEQFF
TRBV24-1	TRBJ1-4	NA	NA	TGTGCCACCAGTGATTTGCAATCGGGTCTAGAGGGACTGTTTTTT	CATSDLQSGLEGLFF
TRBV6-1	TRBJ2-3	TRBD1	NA	TGTGCCAGCAGGAATAGACAGGGAGAAACAGATACGCAGTATTTT	CASRNRQGETDTQYF
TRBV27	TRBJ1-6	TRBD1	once	TGTGCCAGCAGTTTATCTAGGACAGGAGGTTCACCCCTCCACTTT	CASSLSRTGGSPLHF
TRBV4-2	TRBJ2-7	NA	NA	TGTGCCAGCAGCCAAGGGAGGCTAAAACCCTACGAGCAGTACTTC	CASSQGRLKPYEQYF
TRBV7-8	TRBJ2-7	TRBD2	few	TGTGCCAGCAGCACCTGGACTAGCTCCTACGAGCAGTACTTC	CASSTWTSSYEQYF
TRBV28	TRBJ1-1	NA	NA	TGTGCCAGCAGTTTATATACAGGGCCGGCTGAAGCTTTCTTT	CASSLYTGPAEAFF
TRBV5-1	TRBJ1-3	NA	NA	TGCGCCAGCAGCTTGGGGCTCTCTGGAAACACCATATATTTT	CASSLGLSGNTIYF
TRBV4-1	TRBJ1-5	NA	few	TGCGCCAGCAGCTCACAGGGTCTAGGCAATCAGCCCCAGCATTTT	CASSSQGLGNQPQHF
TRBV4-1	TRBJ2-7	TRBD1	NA	TGCGCCAGCAGCCAAGGGACAGGAACCTACGAGCAGTACTTC	CASSQGTGTYEQYF
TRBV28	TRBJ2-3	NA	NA	TGTGCCAGCAGTTCCCCAGGCCAGAGTGGAGATACGCAGTATTTT	CASSSPGQSGDTQYF
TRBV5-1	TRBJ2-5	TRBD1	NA	TGCGCCAGCAGCCCGGACAGGGACGAGACCCAGTACTTC	CASSPDRDETQYF
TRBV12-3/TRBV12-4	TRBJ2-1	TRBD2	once	TGTGCCAGCAACCCGACTAGCGGGGGTGAGCAGTTCTTC	CASNPTSGGEQFF
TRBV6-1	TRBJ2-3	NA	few	TGTGCCAGCAGTGAACTCCTTGGGCGCACAGATACGCAGTATTTT	CASSELLGRTDTQYF
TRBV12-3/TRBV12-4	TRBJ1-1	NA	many	TGTGCCAGCAGTTTCGGGGGGGGCACTGAAGCTTTCTTT	CASSFGGGTEAFF
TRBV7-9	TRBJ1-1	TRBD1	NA	TGTGCCAGCAGCCTCTCCGGGACAGGGCAGAACACTGAAGCTTTCTTT	CASSLSGTGQNTEAFF
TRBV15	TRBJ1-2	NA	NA	TGTGCCACCAGCAGACTCGGACAGAAAACCTATGGCTACACCTTC	CATSRLGQKTYGYTF
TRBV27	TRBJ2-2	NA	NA	TGTGCCAGCAGTTTTATCACCGGGGAGCTGTTTTTT	CASSFITGELFF
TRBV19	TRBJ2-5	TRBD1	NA	TGTGCCAGTAGACCGACAGGGGTAAGAGAGACCCAGTACTTC	CASRPTGVRETQYF
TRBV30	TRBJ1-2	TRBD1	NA	TGTGCCTGGGCCAACCGGGACAGGGGGCCGACTAACTATGGCTACACCTTC	CAWANRDRGPTNYGYTF
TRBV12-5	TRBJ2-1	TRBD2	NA	TGTGCTAGTGGTTTTGGCGGGAGGGCCGGTAATGAGCAGTTCTTC	CASGFGGRAGNEQFF
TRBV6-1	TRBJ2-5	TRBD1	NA	TGTGCCAGCAGACCCGGCGACAGGGGGCGGGAGACCCAGTACTTC	CASRPGDRGRETQYF
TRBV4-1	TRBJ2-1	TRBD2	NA	TGCGCCAGCAGCCAATTGCGGGGGAGCTCCTACAATGAGCAGTTCTTC	CASSQLRGSSYNEQFF
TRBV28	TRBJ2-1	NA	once	TGTGCCAGCAGCAAGGACAGAGGCAGAAACAATGAGCAGTTCTTC	CASSKDRGRNNEQFF
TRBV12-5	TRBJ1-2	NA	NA	TGTGCTAGTGGTTACGGGACAACCCACACCTTC	CASGYGTTHTF
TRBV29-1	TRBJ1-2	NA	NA	TGCAGCGTTGAGGGCGGGGGCGGCTACACCTTC	CSVEGGGGYTF
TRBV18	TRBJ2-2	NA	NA	TGTGCCAGCTCACCAGTGGGCCCCGGGGAGCTGTTTTTT	CASSPVGPGELFF
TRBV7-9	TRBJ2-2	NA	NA	TGTGCCAGCAGCTCAGGGGCGGATTTAAACACCGGGGAGCTGTTTTTT	CASSSGADLNTGELFF
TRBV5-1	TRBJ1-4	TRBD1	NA	TGCGCCAGCAGCTTGGCCCGGGACAGGCAACTGTTTTTT	CASSLARDRQLFF
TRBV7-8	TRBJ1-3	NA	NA	TGTGCCAGCAGCTTACGTAGAGAAACTGGAAACACCATATATTTT	CASSLRRETGNTIYF
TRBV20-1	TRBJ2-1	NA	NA	TGCAGTGCTAGTTCGGTGGGCGGGACGGATGAGCAGTTCTTC	CSASSVGGTDEQFF
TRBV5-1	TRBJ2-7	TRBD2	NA	TGCGCCAGCAGCGCGGGACTAGCGGGAGGTACCTACGAGCAGTACTTC	CASSAGLAGGTYEQYF
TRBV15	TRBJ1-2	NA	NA	TGTGCCACCAGCATACCACAGGGTTCCCCGGAATATGGCTACACCTTC	CATSIPQGSPEYGYTF
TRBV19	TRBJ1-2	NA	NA	TGTGCCAGTAGTGCCGACAGGATCAACTATGGCTACACCTTC	CASSADRINYGYTF
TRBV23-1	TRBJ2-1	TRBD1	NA	TGCGCCAGCAGTCAGGACAGGGGGGCTAGCTCCTACAATGAGCAGTTCTTC	CASSQDRGASSYNEQFF
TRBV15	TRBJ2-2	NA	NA	TGTGCCACCAGCAGAGACCGGTCCGGTTTTAGGGAGCTGTTTTTT	CATSRDRSGFRELFF
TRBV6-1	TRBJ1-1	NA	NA	TGTGCCAGCAGTGAAGCGGGAGGGTCTGAAGCTTTCTTT	CASSEAGGSEAFF
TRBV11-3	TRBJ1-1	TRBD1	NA	TGTGCCAGCAGCCCCGGGACAGGGAAAACTGAAGCTTTCTTT	CASSPGTGKTEAFF
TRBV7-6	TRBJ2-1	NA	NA	TGTGCCAGCAGCTTAGCCCATTTAGGTGGAGGGCCCTACTACAATGAGCAGTTCTTC	CASSLAHLGGGPYYNEQFF
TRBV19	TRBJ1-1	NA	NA	TGTGCCAGTAGTATGTCTGCGGTGAACACTGAAGCTTTCTTT	CASSMSAVNTEAFF